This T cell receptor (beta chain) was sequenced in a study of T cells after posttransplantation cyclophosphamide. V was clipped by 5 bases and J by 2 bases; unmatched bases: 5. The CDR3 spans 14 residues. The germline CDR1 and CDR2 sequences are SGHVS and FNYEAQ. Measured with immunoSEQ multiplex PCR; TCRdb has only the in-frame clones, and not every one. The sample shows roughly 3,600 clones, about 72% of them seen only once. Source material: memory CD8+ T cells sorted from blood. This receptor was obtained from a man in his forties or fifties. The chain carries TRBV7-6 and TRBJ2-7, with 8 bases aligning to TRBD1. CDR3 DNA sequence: TGTGCCAGCAGCCCCGGGACAGGTCCCTACGAGCAGTACTTC. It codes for CASSPGTGPYEQYF.